The T cell receptor (beta chain) under discussion was sequenced for a study of cytomegalovirus exposure and HLA in healthy donors. The table lists this clone with a count of one. CDR1 is SGHRS, CDR2 YFSETQ, per germline. The trim removed 4 bases at V and 4 bases at J, leaving 7 bases unmatched. The length of the CDR3 is 14 residues. The PCR made use of 60 Vbeta and 13 Jbeta primers. Measured with immunoSEQ multiplex PCR; TCRdb has only the in-frame clones, and not every one. The data contain roughly 130,000 clones, about 81% of them singletons. The source of this sequence is a woman in her thirties or forties in good health and CMV-seropositive. The gene calls are TRBV5-1 and TRBJ2-5; 7 positions match TRBD1. Sequencing was performed on PBMCs. DNA for the CDR3: TGCGCCAGCAGCCCAATGACAGGGCTAGAGACCCAGTACTTC. This sequence encodes CASSPMTGLETQYF.